Listed below are T cell receptor beta chains from one sample, sequenced in a study of blood T cell repertoires in COVID-19. Sequencing was performed with immunoSEQ multiplex PCR; in TCRdb, only in-frame clones are kept and a portion is missing. The table lists 150,000 to 200,000 clones, less than 90% of them singletons. Sample: PBMCs or T cells enriched from blood (not recorded which). The receptors here all came from a woman aged 45-60 years who had recovered from COVID-19. Each CDR3 is given with its conserved first and last residue. D genes are given only for firm matches. Not every row has a clone size; where given, it reads once, few, many or a size class.

DNA: TGTGCCATCAGTGAGTCCGGGAGGGGAAGCGAAAAACTGTTTTTT; CDR3: CAISESGRGSEKLFF; D: -; V: TRBV10-3; size: -; J: TRBJ1-4
DNA: TGTGCCAGCAGCTCACAGGTTCCGAACACTGAAGCTTTCTTT; CDR3: CASSSQVPNTEAFF; D: -; V: TRBV5-4; size: -; J: TRBJ1-1
DNA: TGTGCCAGCAGTTTCGGCGGTAATGAGCAGTTCTTC; CDR3: CASSFGGNEQFF; D: -; V: TRBV12-3/TRBV12-4; size: -; J: TRBJ2-1
DNA: TGTGCCAGCAGCTCCCCCTCCCGGGACAGAAGCACAGATACGCAGTATTTT; CDR3: CASSSPSRDRSTDTQYF; D: TRBD1; V: TRBV11-2; size: -; J: TRBJ2-3
DNA: TGCGCCAGCGGCCCCGGGACAGGGACCCACTATGGCTACACCTTC; CDR3: CASGPGTGTHYGYTF; D: TRBD1; V: TRBV5-1; size: -; J: TRBJ1-2
DNA: TGTGCCAGCAGCTTTGGAGATAGCAATCAGCCCCAGCATTTT; CDR3: CASSFGDSNQPQHF; D: -; V: TRBV7-2; size: -; J: TRBJ1-5
DNA: TGTGCCAGCAGCCCCCGACAGGGACCTAACACCGGGGAGCTGTTTTTT; CDR3: CASSPRQGPNTGELFF; D: TRBD1; V: TRBV7-8; size: -; J: TRBJ2-2
DNA: TGTGCCACCAGTGATTTGAGTAGCGGGAGGGCCGCGGGGGAGCTGTTTTTT; CDR3: CATSDLSSGRAAGELFF; D: TRBD2; V: TRBV24-1; size: -; J: TRBJ2-2
DNA: TGTGCCAGCAGCACCCCGGGCAATCAGCCCCAGCATTTT; CDR3: CASSTPGNQPQHF; D: -; V: TRBV28; size: -; J: TRBJ1-5
DNA: TGTGCCAGCAGACCAGGGGGCTACAATGAGCAGTTCTTC; CDR3: CASRPGGYNEQFF; D: TRBD1; V: TRBV9; size: -; J: TRBJ2-1
DNA: TGTGCCAGCAGCGTATCAGAAAACACCATATATTTT; CDR3: CASSVSENTIYF; D: -; V: TRBV7-8; size: -; J: TRBJ1-3
DNA: TGTGCCAGCAGCTCAAATACAGGGGGGAACACTGAAGCTTTCTTT; CDR3: CASSSNTGGNTEAFF; D: TRBD1; V: TRBV9; size: -; J: TRBJ1-1
DNA: TGTGCCAGCAGCTTATGGGGAGCGCAGCCCCAGCATTTT; CDR3: CASSLWGAQPQHF; D: -; V: TRBV7-8; size: -; J: TRBJ1-5
DNA: TGTGCCAGCAGTATGGACAGAACCTATGGCTACACCTTC; CDR3: CASSMDRTYGYTF; D: -; V: TRBV6-5; size: -; J: TRBJ1-2
DNA: TGCGCCAGCAGGGAGGGACTAGCAGGCACAGATACGCAGTATTTT; CDR3: CASREGLAGTDTQYF; D: TRBD2; V: TRBV5-1; size: -; J: TRBJ2-3
DNA: TGCAGCGTTCTACGGACTGAGCCCTCCGGGGAGCTGTTTTTT; CDR3: CSVLRTEPSGELFF; D: -; V: TRBV29-1; size: -; J: TRBJ2-2
DNA: TGCGCCAGCAGGACAGATTACTATGGCTACACCTTC; CDR3: CASRTDYYGYTF; D: -; V: TRBV5-1; size: -; J: TRBJ1-2
DNA: TGTGCCAGTAGTCCGACCACAGGGGATGGCTACACCTTC; CDR3: CASSPTTGDGYTF; D: TRBD1; V: TRBV19; size: -; J: TRBJ1-2
DNA: TGTGCCAGCAGCTTAGCCATGACAGTGAACACTGAAGCTTTCTTT; CDR3: CASSLAMTVNTEAFF; D: -; V: TRBV11-2; size: -; J: TRBJ1-1
DNA: TGTGCCATCAAGCCGAATACCCAAGAGACCCAGTACTTC; CDR3: CAIKPNTQETQYF; D: -; V: TRBV10-3; size: -; J: TRBJ2-5
DNA: TGTGCCAGCAGCTTCACAGGGGAAGAGACCCAGTACTTC; CDR3: CASSFTGEETQYF; D: TRBD1; V: TRBV7-3; size: -; J: TRBJ2-5
DNA: TGTGCCAGCAGCTCGGACAGAAACACCATATATTTT; CDR3: CASSSDRNTIYF; D: -; V: TRBV7-6; size: -; J: TRBJ1-3
DNA: TGTGCCAGCAGCCAAGAAGGGGGTCCTGGAAACACCATATATTTT; CDR3: CASSQEGGPGNTIYF; D: -; V: TRBV4-2; size: -; J: TRBJ1-3
DNA: TGTGCCAGCGACAGGGACTCGTCTAACAATGAGCAGTTCTTC; CDR3: CASDRDSSNNEQFF; D: -; V: TRBV28; size: -; J: TRBJ2-1
DNA: TGTGCCAGCAGCGTAGCCGGCGGGAGCACAGAGACCCAGTACTTC; CDR3: CASSVAGGSTETQYF; D: TRBD2; V: TRBV9; size: few; J: TRBJ2-5
DNA: TGTGCCAGCAGCTGGAATCCGGGACTAGCGGACAATGAGCAGTTCTTC; CDR3: CASSWNPGLADNEQFF; D: TRBD2; V: TRBV11-3; size: -; J: TRBJ2-1
DNA: TGTGCCAGCAGGACAACTAGCGGGAGACCGAATGAGCAGTTCTTC; CDR3: CASRTTSGRPNEQFF; D: TRBD2; V: TRBV2; size: -; J: TRBJ2-1